The following is a TCR beta chain sequence with its context. This sample stems from a study of blood T cell repertoires in COVID-19. Study-level background: Both acute and convalescent COVID-19 samples were obtained from the United States, Italy and Spain. PBMCs, B-cell-depleted T cells, or T cells were the source of the cDNA or gDNA that made up the material.

Original analysis: Estimated nucleated cell counts came from reference gene primer amplification. Libraries were prepared by immunoSEQ multiplex PCR; TCRdb keeps only in-frame clonotypes and omits some of them. Clone size and the V and J calls come from that table; the DNA yielded D and trimming. The profile covers approximately 280,000 clones, with approximately 88% appearing a single time and roughly 2.1% taken by the ten largest. Germline CDR1 reads SEHNR; CDR2 reads FQNEAQ (reference sequence). The CDR3 totals 15 residues. Trimming at V came to 5 bases and at J to 7 bases, leaving 11 bases not matched to a gene.

Sequencing was performed on peripheral blood. This chain joins TRBV7-9 and TRBJ1-2; 9 nucleotides align to TRBD1. This receptor was identified in a man aged 50-60 years with acute or convalescent COVID-19. CDR3 loop: CASSPTHRGLSGYTF. In DNA, the CDR3 is TGTGCCAGCAGCCCGACTCACAGGGGGCTATCTGGCTACACCTTC.